A selection of T cell receptor beta chains follows, all from one sample in a study of blood T cell repertoires in COVID-19. Sequencing used immunoSEQ multiplex PCR; TCRdb keeps in-frame clones, though not all of them. The table has 200,000 to 250,000 clones, around four fifths seen once; the top ten hold around 18%. The sample comprised peripheral blood. The receptor source for this set is an elderly woman with active or convalescent COVID-19. CDR3s include the opening cysteine and the closing phenylalanine or tryptophan. The D gene is left open where the match is weak. Expanded clones get a size class; other rows say once, few or many, or leave the size out.

abundance: NA
d_gene: NA
j_gene: TRBJ2-2
v_gene: TRBV11-3
CDR3aa: CASSFRVYTGELFF
CDR3nt: TGTGCCAGCAGCTTTCGGGTCTACACCGGGGAGCTGTTTTTT

abundance: NA
d_gene: TRBD2
j_gene: TRBJ2-1
v_gene: TRBV7-9
CDR3aa: CASSLFSGGSAPYNEQFF
CDR3nt: TGTGCCAGCAGCTTATTTAGCGGGGGGTCTGCGCCCTACAATGAGCAGTTCTTC

abundance: NA
d_gene: TRBD1
j_gene: TRBJ2-6
v_gene: TRBV19
CDR3aa: CASRDRAGGSGANVLTF
CDR3nt: TGTGCCAGTCGAGACAGGGCCGGTGGGTCCGGGGCCAACGTCCTGACTTTC

abundance: NA
d_gene: NA
j_gene: TRBJ2-1
v_gene: TRBV4-2
CDR3aa: CASSQVPGEQYNEQFF
CDR3nt: TGTGCCAGCAGCCAAGTCCCGGGGGAGCAATACAATGAGCAGTTCTTC

abundance: NA
d_gene: NA
j_gene: TRBJ2-1
v_gene: TRBV5-1
CDR3aa: CASSLAVGSSYNEQFF
CDR3nt: TGCGCCAGCAGCTTGGCAGTGGGGAGCTCCTACAATGAGCAGTTCTTC

abundance: NA
d_gene: TRBD1
j_gene: TRBJ1-1
v_gene: TRBV7-6
CDR3aa: CASSPDRGVVF
CDR3nt: TGTGCCAGCAGCCCCGACAGGGGGGTAGTCTTT

abundance: NA
d_gene: NA
j_gene: TRBJ2-2
v_gene: TRBV6-1
CDR3aa: CASSEAQRVTGELFF
CDR3nt: TGTGCCAGCAGTGAAGCCCAGCGGGTCACCGGGGAGCTGTTTTTT

abundance: NA
d_gene: TRBD2
j_gene: TRBJ2-3
v_gene: TRBV12-3/TRBV12-4
CDR3aa: CASSGRGTNTQYF
CDR3nt: TGTGCCAGCAGTGGGCGGGGGACCAATACGCAGTATTTT

abundance: NA
d_gene: TRBD2
j_gene: TRBJ2-3
v_gene: TRBV18
CDR3aa: CASSPRLAASTDTQYF
CDR3nt: TGTGCCAGCTCACCTCGGCTAGCGGCGAGCACAGATACGCAGTATTTT

abundance: NA
d_gene: TRBD2
j_gene: TRBJ2-7
v_gene: TRBV9
CDR3aa: CASSVGPRGLAGEGEQYF
CDR3nt: TGTGCCAGCAGCGTAGGGCCCCGGGGACTAGCGGGAGAAGGCGAGCAGTACTTC

abundance: NA
d_gene: TRBD2
j_gene: TRBJ2-1
v_gene: TRBV7-2
CDR3aa: CASSLGDLAGGQGQFF
CDR3nt: TGTGCCAGCAGCTTAGGGGACTTAGCGGGGGGGCAAGGGCAGTTCTTC

abundance: NA
d_gene: NA
j_gene: TRBJ2-3
v_gene: TRBV6-2/TRBV6-3
CDR3aa: CASSIERSTQYF
CDR3nt: TGTGCCAGCAGTATCGAGCGGAGTACGCAGTATTTT

abundance: few
d_gene: NA
j_gene: TRBJ1-5
v_gene: TRBV10-1
CDR3aa: CASSQQGRNQPQHF
CDR3nt: TGCGCCAGCAGTCAACAGGGACGGAATCAGCCCCAGCATTTT

abundance: NA
d_gene: TRBD1
j_gene: TRBJ1-2
v_gene: TRBV14
CDR3aa: CASSPGGSNYGYTF
CDR3nt: TGTGCCAGCAGCCCAGGGGGGTCGAACTATGGCTACACCTTC

abundance: once
d_gene: NA
j_gene: TRBJ1-2
v_gene: TRBV5-6
CDR3aa: CASSLGQDYGYTF
CDR3nt: TGTGCCAGCAGCTTGGGTCAGGATTATGGCTACACCTTC

abundance: NA
d_gene: TRBD2
j_gene: TRBJ2-3
v_gene: TRBV7-3
CDR3aa: CASSPRPSGVSTDTQYF
CDR3nt: TGTGCCAGCAGCCCCCGACCTAGCGGGGTGAGCACAGATACGCAGTATTTT

abundance: NA
d_gene: TRBD1
j_gene: TRBJ2-3
v_gene: TRBV18
CDR3aa: CASSRGTGGDTQYF
CDR3nt: TGTGCCAGCTCCCGAGGGACAGGGGGAGATACGCAGTATTTT

abundance: NA
d_gene: NA
j_gene: TRBJ1-2
v_gene: TRBV30
CDR3aa: CAWSVGGFWGYTF
CDR3nt: TGTGCCTGGAGTGTGGGGGGGTTCTGGGGCTACACCTTC

abundance: NA
d_gene: TRBD2
j_gene: TRBJ2-1
v_gene: TRBV24-1
CDR3aa: CATSDPTSGKNNEQFF
CDR3nt: TGTGCCACCAGTGATCCGACTAGCGGGAAGAACAATGAGCAGTTCTTC

abundance: NA
d_gene: TRBD2
j_gene: TRBJ2-7
v_gene: TRBV5-5
CDR3aa: CASRAASGSFREQYF
CDR3nt: TGTGCCAGCAGGGCGGCCAGCGGGAGTTTCAGGGAGCAGTACTTC

abundance: NA
d_gene: TRBD1
j_gene: TRBJ1-2
v_gene: TRBV4-3
CDR3aa: CASSQQTGGVYGYTF
CDR3nt: TGCGCCAGCAGCCAGCAGACAGGGGGTGTCTATGGCTACACCTTC

abundance: NA
d_gene: TRBD2
j_gene: TRBJ2-7
v_gene: TRBV5-4
CDR3aa: CASEGLVTSGSHEQYF
CDR3nt: TGTGCCAGCGAAGGCCTTGTGACTAGCGGGAGTCACGAGCAGTACTTC

abundance: NA
d_gene: NA
j_gene: TRBJ1-4
v_gene: TRBV28
CDR3aa: CASSFRVGEKLFF
CDR3nt: TGTGCCAGCAGTTTCAGGGTTGGTGAAAAACTGTTTTTT

abundance: NA
d_gene: NA
j_gene: TRBJ1-2
v_gene: TRBV6-6
CDR3aa: CATLFQTGPIGGYTF
CDR3nt: TGTGCCACCCTCTTCCAGACAGGCCCCATAGGGGGCTACACCTTC

abundance: NA
d_gene: NA
j_gene: TRBJ2-3
v_gene: TRBV5-5
CDR3aa: CASSRDSDTQYF
CDR3nt: TGTGCCAGCAGCCGCGACTCAGATACGCAGTATTTT

abundance: NA
d_gene: NA
j_gene: TRBJ2-3
v_gene: TRBV29-1
CDR3aa: CSVGPDSTDTQYF
CDR3nt: TGCAGCGTTGGTCCAGATAGCACAGATACGCAGTATTTT

abundance: NA
d_gene: TRBD2
j_gene: TRBJ2-3
v_gene: TRBV7-9
CDR3aa: CASSPLRVAGSTDTQYF
CDR3nt: TGTGCCAGCAGCCCCCTCAGAGTAGCGGGAAGCACAGATACGCAGTATTTT

abundance: few
d_gene: TRBD1
j_gene: TRBJ1-2
v_gene: TRBV7-6
CDR3aa: CASSLGPGGNYGYTF
CDR3nt: TGTGCCAGCAGCTTAGGGCCAGGGGGAAACTATGGCTACACCTTC

abundance: NA
d_gene: TRBD1
j_gene: TRBJ1-1
v_gene: TRBV25-1
CDR3aa: CASSESPGGANTEAFF
CDR3nt: TGTGCCAGCAGTGAATCCCCAGGGGGCGCAAACACTGAAGCTTTCTTT

abundance: NA
d_gene: NA
j_gene: TRBJ1-2
v_gene: TRBV6-2/TRBV6-3
CDR3aa: CASSYSDSYYGYTF
CDR3nt: TGTGCCAGCAGTTACTCCGACAGCTACTATGGCTACACCTTC

abundance: NA
d_gene: TRBD2
j_gene: TRBJ2-3
v_gene: TRBV4-3
CDR3aa: CASSQLIAGQSTDTQYF
CDR3nt: TGCGCCAGCAGCCAACTAATAGCGGGCCAAAGCACAGATACGCAGTATTTT

abundance: NA
d_gene: NA
j_gene: TRBJ1-1
v_gene: TRBV7-9
CDR3aa: CASSSYMNTEAFF
CDR3nt: TGTGCCAGCAGCTCTTACATGAACACTGAAGCTTTCTTT

abundance: few
d_gene: NA
j_gene: TRBJ1-1
v_gene: TRBV5-1
CDR3aa: CASSLAQTNTEAFF
CDR3nt: TGCGCCAGCAGCTTGGCACAGACGAACACTGAAGCTTTCTTT

abundance: once
d_gene: NA
j_gene: TRBJ2-7
v_gene: TRBV29-1
CDR3aa: CSVEDLCGGMHYEQYF
CDR3nt: TGCAGCGTTGAAGATCTCTGTGGAGGGATGCACTACGAGCAGTACTTC

abundance: once
d_gene: TRBD2
j_gene: TRBJ2-3
v_gene: TRBV7-2
CDR3aa: CASRAPGLAGVNTQYF
CDR3nt: TGTGCCAGCAGGGCCCCGGGTCTAGCGGGAGTCAATACGCAGTATTTT

abundance: NA
d_gene: NA
j_gene: TRBJ1-5
v_gene: TRBV30
CDR3aa: CAWGEGRNQPQHF
CDR3nt: TGTGCCTGGGGCGAGGGTAGGAATCAGCCCCAGCATTTT

abundance: NA
d_gene: NA
j_gene: TRBJ1-5
v_gene: TRBV28
CDR3aa: CASTTVNQPQHF
CDR3nt: TGTGCCAGCACCACGGTCAATCAGCCCCAGCATTTT

abundance: NA
d_gene: NA
j_gene: TRBJ2-3
v_gene: TRBV7-2
CDR3aa: CASSLAWEGGPPPLDTQYF
CDR3nt: TGTGCCAGCAGCTTAGCGTGGGAGGGGGGGCCTCCGCCCCTAGATACGCAGTATTTT

abundance: NA
d_gene: NA
j_gene: TRBJ1-4
v_gene: TRBV7-2
CDR3aa: CASSAGQTTNEKLFF
CDR3nt: TGTGCCAGCAGCGCCGGACAGACAACTAATGAAAAACTGTTTTTT

abundance: NA
d_gene: TRBD1
j_gene: TRBJ2-6
v_gene: TRBV5-4
CDR3aa: CASSTGQGGLSGANVLTF
CDR3nt: TGTGCCAGCAGCACCGGACAGGGAGGCCTCTCTGGGGCCAACGTCCTGACTTTC

abundance: NA
d_gene: TRBD2
j_gene: TRBJ2-1
v_gene: TRBV6-1
CDR3aa: CASSEGSGGSANEQFF
CDR3nt: TGTGCCAGCAGTGAAGGGAGCGGGGGGTCTGCCAATGAGCAGTTCTTC

abundance: NA
d_gene: NA
j_gene: TRBJ2-5
v_gene: TRBV2
CDR3aa: CASTGVGRETQYF
CDR3nt: TGTGCCAGCACCGGGGTAGGGCGAGAGACCCAGTACTTC

abundance: NA
d_gene: NA
j_gene: TRBJ1-6
v_gene: TRBV6-5
CDR3aa: CASTDGHSYNSPLHF
CDR3nt: TGTGCCAGCACCGATGGACACTCCTATAATTCACCCCTCCACTTT

abundance: NA
d_gene: TRBD2
j_gene: TRBJ2-1
v_gene: TRBV30
CDR3aa: CACSGGAASYNEQFF
CDR3nt: TGTGCCTGTAGCGGGGGGGCCGCGTCCTACAATGAGCAGTTCTTC

abundance: NA
d_gene: TRBD2
j_gene: TRBJ2-1
v_gene: TRBV7-3
CDR3aa: CASSPRSGAGGYNEQFF
CDR3nt: TGTGCCAGCAGCCCCCGATCAGGGGCGGGAGGCTACAATGAGCAGTTCTTC